One and the same sample provided the 8 T cell receptor beta chains below, sequenced in a study of blood T cell repertoires in COVID-19. Sequencing used immunoSEQ multiplex PCR; TCRdb keeps in-frame clones, though not all of them. The sample consists of about 200,000 clones, about 93% of them appearing once. Sequences were obtained from peripheral blood. The receptors shown here come from a man in his 60s with COVID-19, enrolled during active disease.

The CDR3 region has the DNA TGCGCCAGCAGCCAAGACCGGCTAGCGGGCAATGAGCAGTTCTTC. Its protein product is CASSQDRLAGNEQFF. The rearrangement joins TRBV4-3 to TRBJ2-1; the match to TRBD2 covers 8 bases. The CDR3 sequence is 15 residues long. Germline CDR1 LGHNA, CDR2 YSLEER. With V trimmed by 0 bases and J by 6 bases, 4 bases remained unmatched.

V usage is TRBV11-2 and J usage is TRBJ2-7, with 7 bases identical to TRBD2. Per germline, CDR1 SGHAT and CDR2 FQNNGV. This CDR3 has 17 residues. The V gene end was trimmed by 1 base and the J gene end by 5 bases; junction bases not matched to a gene: 14. The CDR3, as DNA: TGTGCCAGCAGCTTAGTGAACGGGAGGTCCTTTTTGGACGAGCAGTACTTC. The encoded protein is CASSLVNGRSFLDEQYF.

This chain joins TRBV29-1 and TRBJ2-7; a possible D gene is TRBD1 (7 bases). V was pared by 6 bases and J by 2 bases, with 11 bases between. The CDR3 sequence is 12 residues long. Germline V lookup: CDR1 SQVTM, CDR2 ANQGSEA. In DNA, the CDR3 is TGCAGCGTCCAGGGGGAGGCCTACGAGCAGTACTTC. Amino acid sequence: CSVQGEAYEQYF.

This clone was seen a single time. The chain joins TRBV6-5 to TRBJ1-4; 7 bases are a match to TRBD1. With V trimmed by 5 bases and J by 7 bases, 7 bases remained unmatched. Germline loops: CDR1 MNHEY, CDR2 SVGAGI. The CDR3 runs to 14 residues. The CDR3 sequence: CASSTQGTLEKLFF. CDR3 nucleotides: TGTGCCAGCAGTACACAGGGGACACTTGAAAAACTGTTTTTT.

The CDR3 sequence is CASSLPGVGELFF. CDR3 sequence (DNA): TGTGCCAGCAGTTTGCCAGGGGTCGGGGAGCTGTTTTTT. This chain joins TRBV28 and TRBJ2-2, with D perhaps matching TRBD1 (6 bases). V was cut by 3 bases and J by 7 bases, with 9 bases left in between. CDR3 size: 13 residues. Germline lookup yields CDR1 MDHEN and CDR2 SYDVKM.

The chain uses TRBV28 and TRBJ1-3; 8 bases fit TRBD1. Germline V gene sequence: CDR1 MDHEN, CDR2 SYDVKM. With 5 bases clipped from V and 0 bases from J, the junction kept 6 bases outside the gene matches. CDR3 length: 16 residues. The DNA of the CDR3 is TGTGCCAGCAGTCTACAGGGGGGGGTCTCTGGAAACACCATATATTTT. It yields the protein CASSLQGGVSGNTIYF. Together with reference TRBV28 and TRBJ1-3, the CDR3 gives the full variable domain: DVKVTQSSRYLVKRTGEKVFLECVQDMDHENMFWYRQDPGLGLRLIYFSYDVKMKEKGDIPEGYSVSREKKERFSLILESASTNQTSMYLCASSLQGGVSGNTIYFGEGSWLTVV.

The chain joins TRBV29-1 to TRBJ2-2; D uncertain. Germline lookup yields CDR1 SQVTM and CDR2 ANQGSEA. The V end lost 4 bases, the J end lost 6 bases, and 12 bases lay between the germline ends. The CDR3 is made up of 13 amino acids. The CDR3 is CSVGHINAGELFF. The CDR3 DNA follows: TGCAGCGTTGGGCACATTAATGCCGGGGAGCTGTTTTTT.

V is TRBV9 and J is TRBJ1-2, with D possibly being TRBD1 (5 bases). Deletions cut 3 bases from V and 7 bases from J, with 19 bases between. The CDR3 is 15 amino acids. Germline-derived CDR1 and CDR2 are SGDLS and YYNGEE. The CDR3 nucleotides are TGTGCCAGCAGCGCCACCGGACACCCAAAGGGTGGCTACACCTTC. Residues: CASSATGHPKGGYTF. Complete variable domain (other parts from reference TRBV9 and TRBJ1-2): DSGVTQTPKHLITATGQRVTLRCSPRSGDLSVYWYQQSLDQGLQFLIQYYNGEERAKGNILERFSAQQFPDLHSELNLSSLELGDSALYFCASSATGHPKGGYTFGSGTRLTVV.